This T cell receptor beta chain is drawn from a study of blood T cell repertoires in COVID-19. Turning to the study itself: From the United States, Italy and Spain came samples of acute and convalescent COVID-19. The cDNA or gDNA used as material had been derived from T cells, B-cell-depleted T cells, or PBMCs.

In the authors' workflow: Amplification of reference gene primers provided the estimated nucleated cell counts. Assay used: immunoSEQ multiplex PCR; TCRdb lists only in-frame clones, some missing. V and J calls and clone size are those listed in that table; D and trimming were worked out from the DNA. The table has nearly 350,000 clones, 85% to 90% seen once. This CDR3 region has 14 residues. The V gene end was trimmed by 4 bases and the J gene end by 5 bases; junction bases not matched to a gene: 6. CDR1 and CDR2 from the germline V gene are SGDLS and YYNGEE. This chain connects TRBV9 to TRBJ1-2; TRBD1 agrees at 9 bases. This TCR was recovered from a woman in her sixties or seventies with COVID-19, enrolled during active disease. The sample comprised peripheral blood. This CDR3 is CASSPGTGKYGYTF. As DNA, the CDR3 is TGTGCCAGCAGCCCGGGGACAGGGAAGTATGGCTACACCTTC.